What follows is one T cell receptor beta chain and its context. What it binds is not known. Prepared libraries of TCR beta cDNA carried unique molecular identifiers. TCRdb reprocessed the PCR reads via MiXCR and lists one record per CDR3 protein. The sample holds about 820,000 distinct CDR3 sequences, about 53% seen once. The data originate from a study of post-analysis software for immune sequencing data. Study observations and caveats: TRBV segments more frequent in patients than in controls numbered a few and included TRBV5-6, TRBV5-1 and TRBV20-1.

CDR3 length: 15 amino acids. V dropped 0 bases and J dropped 9; count of bases not matched to a gene: 6. The germline V gene encodes CDR1 DFQATT and CDR2 SNEGSKA (reference sequence). This TCR derives from a girl under 18 with multiple sclerosis. Sequencing was done on a sample of blood. The rearrangement joins TRBV20-1 to TRBJ2-1, with 12 bases identical to TRBD2. As DNA, the CDR3 is TGCAGTGCTAGAGATGCTAGCGGGAGGGCCGCTGAGCAGTTCTTC. This gives the protein CSARDASGRAAEQFF.